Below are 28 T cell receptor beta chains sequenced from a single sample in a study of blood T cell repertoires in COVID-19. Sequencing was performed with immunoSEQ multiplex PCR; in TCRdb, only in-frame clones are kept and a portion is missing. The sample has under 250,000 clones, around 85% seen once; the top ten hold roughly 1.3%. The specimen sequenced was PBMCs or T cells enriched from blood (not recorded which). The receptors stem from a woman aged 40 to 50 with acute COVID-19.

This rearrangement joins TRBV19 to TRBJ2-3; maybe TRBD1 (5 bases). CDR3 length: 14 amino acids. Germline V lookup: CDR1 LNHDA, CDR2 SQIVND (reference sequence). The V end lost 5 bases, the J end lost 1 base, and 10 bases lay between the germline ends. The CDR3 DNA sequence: TGTGCCAGTAGTCCTCAGACAGGCACAGATACGCAGTATTTT. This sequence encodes CASSPQTGTDTQYF.

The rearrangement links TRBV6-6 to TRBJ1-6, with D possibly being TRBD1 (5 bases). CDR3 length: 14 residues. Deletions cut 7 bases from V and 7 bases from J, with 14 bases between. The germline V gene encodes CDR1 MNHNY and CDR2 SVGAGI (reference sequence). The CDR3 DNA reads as TGTGCCAGCATTGGGACTAGCCCCAATTCACCCCTCCACTTT. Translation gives CASIGTSPNSPLHF.

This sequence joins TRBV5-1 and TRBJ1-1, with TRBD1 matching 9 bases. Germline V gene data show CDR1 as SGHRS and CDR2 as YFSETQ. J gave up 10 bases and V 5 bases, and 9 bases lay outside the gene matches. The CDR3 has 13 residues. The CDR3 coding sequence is TGCGCCAGCAGGCAAGGGGGACAGGGTCCAGCTTTCTTT. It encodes CASRQGGQGPAFF.

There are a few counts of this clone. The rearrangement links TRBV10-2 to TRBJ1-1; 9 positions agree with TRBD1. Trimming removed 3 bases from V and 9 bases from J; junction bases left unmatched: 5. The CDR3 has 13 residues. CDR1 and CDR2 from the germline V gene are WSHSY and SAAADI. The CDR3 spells CASSDQTGGKAFF. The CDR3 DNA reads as TGCGCCAGCAGTGACCAGACAGGGGGAAAAGCTTTCTTT.

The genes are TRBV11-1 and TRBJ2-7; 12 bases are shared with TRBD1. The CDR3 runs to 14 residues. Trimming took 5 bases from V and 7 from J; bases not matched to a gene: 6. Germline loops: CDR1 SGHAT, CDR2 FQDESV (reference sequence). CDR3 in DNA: TGTGCCAGCAGCATGGGACAGGGGGCGTGGGAGCAGTACTTC. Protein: CASSMGQGAWEQYF.

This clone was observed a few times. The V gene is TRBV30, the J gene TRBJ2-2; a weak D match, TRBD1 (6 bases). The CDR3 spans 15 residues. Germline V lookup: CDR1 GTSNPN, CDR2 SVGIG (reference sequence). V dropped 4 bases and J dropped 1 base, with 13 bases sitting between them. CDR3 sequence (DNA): TGTGCCTGGAACAGGGCCCAACTGAACACCGGGGAGCTGTTTTTT. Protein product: CAWNRAQLNTGELFF.

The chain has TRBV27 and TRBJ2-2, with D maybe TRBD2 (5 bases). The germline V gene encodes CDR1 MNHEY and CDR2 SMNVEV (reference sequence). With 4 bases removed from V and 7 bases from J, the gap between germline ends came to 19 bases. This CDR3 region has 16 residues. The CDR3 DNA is TGTGCCAGCAGTTCTTACCCTGGAGGAGGAAGCGGGGAGCTGTTTTTT. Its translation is CASSSYPGGGSGELFF.

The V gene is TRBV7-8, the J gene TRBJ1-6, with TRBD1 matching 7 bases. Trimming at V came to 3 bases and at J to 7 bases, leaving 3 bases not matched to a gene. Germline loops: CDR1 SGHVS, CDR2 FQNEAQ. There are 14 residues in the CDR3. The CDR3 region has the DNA TGTGCCAGCAGCTTCGGGACAGTAAATTCACCCCTCCACTTT. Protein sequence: CASSFGTVNSPLHF.

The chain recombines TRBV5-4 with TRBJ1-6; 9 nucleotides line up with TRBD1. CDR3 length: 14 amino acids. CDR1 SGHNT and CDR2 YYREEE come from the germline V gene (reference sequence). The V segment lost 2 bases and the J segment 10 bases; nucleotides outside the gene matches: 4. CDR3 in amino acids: CASSLQGARSPLHF. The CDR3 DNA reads TGTGCCAGCAGCTTACAGGGGGCCAGATCACCCCTCCACTTT.

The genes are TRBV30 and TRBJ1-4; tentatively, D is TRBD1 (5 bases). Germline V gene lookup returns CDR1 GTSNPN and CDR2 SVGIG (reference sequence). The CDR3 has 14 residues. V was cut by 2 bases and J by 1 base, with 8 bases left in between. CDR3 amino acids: CAWSPGLTNEKLFF. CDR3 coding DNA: TGTGCCTGGAGTCCGGGACTAACTAATGAAAAACTGTTTTTT. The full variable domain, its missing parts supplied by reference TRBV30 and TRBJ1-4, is SQTIHQWPATLVQPVGSPLSLECTVEGTSNPNLYWYRQAAGRGLQLLFYSVGIGQISSEVPQNLSASRPQDRQFILSSKKLLLSDSGFYLCAWSPGLTNEKLFFGSGTQLSVL.

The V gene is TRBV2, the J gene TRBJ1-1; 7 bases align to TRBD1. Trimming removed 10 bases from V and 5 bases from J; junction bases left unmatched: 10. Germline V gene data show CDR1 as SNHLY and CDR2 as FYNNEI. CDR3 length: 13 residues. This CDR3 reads CANRETGATEAFF. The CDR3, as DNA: TGTGCCAACAGAGAAACAGGGGCGACTGAAGCTTTCTTT.

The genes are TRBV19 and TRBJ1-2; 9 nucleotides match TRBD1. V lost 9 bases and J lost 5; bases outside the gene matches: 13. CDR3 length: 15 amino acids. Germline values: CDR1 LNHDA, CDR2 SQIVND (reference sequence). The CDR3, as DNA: TGTGCCAGCCAAGATCCGGGACAGGGACTATATGGCTACACCTTC. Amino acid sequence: CASQDPGQGLYGYTF.

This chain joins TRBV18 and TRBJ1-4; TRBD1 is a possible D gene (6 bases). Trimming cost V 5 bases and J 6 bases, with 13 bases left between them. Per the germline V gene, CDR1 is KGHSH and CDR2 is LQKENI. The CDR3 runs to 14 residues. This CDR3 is CASSFTQGDEKLFF. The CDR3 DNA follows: TGTGCCAGCTCATTCACACAGGGCGATGAAAAACTGTTTTTT.

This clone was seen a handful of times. This CDR3 is CAGATGKNSPLHF. CDR3 sequence (DNA): TGTGCCGGGGCGACAGGGAAAAATTCACCCCTCCACTTT. The chain combines TRBV5-4 with TRBJ1-6; 7 bases match TRBD1. CDR1 SGHNT and CDR2 YYREEE come from the germline V gene (reference sequence). Trimming cost V 10 bases and J 7 bases; bases outside gene matches: 8. CDR3 length equals 13 residues.

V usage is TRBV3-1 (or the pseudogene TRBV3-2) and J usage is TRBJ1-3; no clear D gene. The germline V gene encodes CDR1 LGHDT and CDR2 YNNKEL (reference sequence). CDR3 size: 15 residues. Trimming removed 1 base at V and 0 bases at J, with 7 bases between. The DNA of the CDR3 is TGTGCCAGCAGCCAAGGACGGAGCTCTGGAAACACCATATATTTT. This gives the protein CASSQGRSSGNTIYF.

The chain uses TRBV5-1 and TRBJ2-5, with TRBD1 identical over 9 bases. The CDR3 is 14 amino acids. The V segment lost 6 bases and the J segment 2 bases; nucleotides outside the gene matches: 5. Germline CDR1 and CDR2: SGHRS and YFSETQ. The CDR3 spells CASTLTGGQETQYF. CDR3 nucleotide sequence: TGCGCCAGCACCCTGACAGGGGGGCAAGAGACCCAGTACTTC.

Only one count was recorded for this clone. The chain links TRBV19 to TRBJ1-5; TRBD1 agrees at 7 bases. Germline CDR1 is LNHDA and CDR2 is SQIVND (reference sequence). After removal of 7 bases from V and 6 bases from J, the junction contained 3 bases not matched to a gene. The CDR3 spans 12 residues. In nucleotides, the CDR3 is TGTGCCAGTAAAGGGGGCGGTCAGCCCCAGCATTTT. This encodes CASKGGGQPQHF.

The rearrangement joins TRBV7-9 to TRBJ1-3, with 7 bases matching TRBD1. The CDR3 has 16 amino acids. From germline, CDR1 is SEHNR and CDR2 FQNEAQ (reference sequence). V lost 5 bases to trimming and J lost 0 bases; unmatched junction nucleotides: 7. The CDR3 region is CASSREGTVSGNTIYF. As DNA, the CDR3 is TGTGCCAGCAGCCGAGAGGGGACAGTCTCTGGAAACACCATATATTTT.

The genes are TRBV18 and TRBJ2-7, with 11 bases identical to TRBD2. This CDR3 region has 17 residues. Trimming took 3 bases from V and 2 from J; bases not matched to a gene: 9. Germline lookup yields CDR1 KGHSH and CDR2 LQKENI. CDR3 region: CASSPLLAGGTTYEQYF. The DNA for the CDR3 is TGTGCCAGCTCACCCCTTTTAGCGGGAGGGACAACCTACGAGCAGTACTTC.

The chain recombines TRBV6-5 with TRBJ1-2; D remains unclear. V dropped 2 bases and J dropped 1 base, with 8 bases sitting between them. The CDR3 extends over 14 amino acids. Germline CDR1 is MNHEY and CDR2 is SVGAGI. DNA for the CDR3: TGTGCCAGCAGTTACCTTCAGCGTAACTATGGCTACACCTTC. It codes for CASSYLQRNYGYTF.

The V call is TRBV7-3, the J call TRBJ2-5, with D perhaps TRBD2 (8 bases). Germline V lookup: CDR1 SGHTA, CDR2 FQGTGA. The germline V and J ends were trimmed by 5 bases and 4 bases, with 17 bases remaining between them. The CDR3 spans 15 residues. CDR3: CASSPGGGPRETQYF. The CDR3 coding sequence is TGTGCCAGCAGCCCGGGAGGGGGCCCTAGAGAGACCCAGTACTTC.

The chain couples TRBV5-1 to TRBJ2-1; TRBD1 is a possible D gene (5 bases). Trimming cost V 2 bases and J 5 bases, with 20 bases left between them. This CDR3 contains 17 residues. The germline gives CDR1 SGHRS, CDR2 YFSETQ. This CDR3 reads CASSFRQRANLNNEQFF. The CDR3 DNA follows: TGCGCCAGCAGCTTTCGACAGAGAGCTAACTTAAACAATGAGCAGTTCTTC.

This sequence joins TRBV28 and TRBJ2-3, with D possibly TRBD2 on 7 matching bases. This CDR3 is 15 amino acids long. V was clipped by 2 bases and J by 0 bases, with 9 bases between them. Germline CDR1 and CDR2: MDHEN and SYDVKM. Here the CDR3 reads CASSLGGASTDTQYF. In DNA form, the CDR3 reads TGTGCCAGCAGTTTAGGGGGGGCTAGCACAGATACGCAGTATTTT.

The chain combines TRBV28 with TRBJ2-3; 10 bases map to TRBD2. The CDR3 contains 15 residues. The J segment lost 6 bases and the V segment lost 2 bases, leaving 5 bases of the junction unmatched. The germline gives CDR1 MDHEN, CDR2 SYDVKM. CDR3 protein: CASSLALAGVDTQYF. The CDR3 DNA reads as TGTGCCAGCAGTTTAGCTCTAGCGGGAGTGGATACGCAGTATTTT.

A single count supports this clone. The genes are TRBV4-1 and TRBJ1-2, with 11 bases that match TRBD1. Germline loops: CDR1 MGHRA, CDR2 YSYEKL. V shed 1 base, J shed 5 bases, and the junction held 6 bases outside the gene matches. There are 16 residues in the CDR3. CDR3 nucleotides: TGCGCCAGCAGCCAAGGGGCCGGGACAGGGGGATATGGCTACACCTTC. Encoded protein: CASSQGAGTGGYGYTF.

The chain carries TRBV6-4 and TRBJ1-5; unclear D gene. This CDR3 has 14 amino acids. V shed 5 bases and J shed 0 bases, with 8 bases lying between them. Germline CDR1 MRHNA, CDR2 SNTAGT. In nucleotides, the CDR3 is TGTGCCAGCAGTCCCTCGTATAGCAATCAGCCCCAGCATTTT. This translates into CASSPSYSNQPQHF.

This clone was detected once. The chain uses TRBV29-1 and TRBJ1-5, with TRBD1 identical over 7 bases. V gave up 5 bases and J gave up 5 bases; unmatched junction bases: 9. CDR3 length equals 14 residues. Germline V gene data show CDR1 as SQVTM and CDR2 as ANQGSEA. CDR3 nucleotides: TGCAGCGTTTCCACAGGGGACGTTTATCAGCCCCAGCATTTT. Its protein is CSVSTGDVYQPQHF.

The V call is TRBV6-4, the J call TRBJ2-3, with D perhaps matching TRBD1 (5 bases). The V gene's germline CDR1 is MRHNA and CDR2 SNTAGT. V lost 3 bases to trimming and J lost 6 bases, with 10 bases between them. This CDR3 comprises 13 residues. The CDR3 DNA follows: TGTGCCAGCAGTGATAACCGACAGGATACGCAGTATTTT. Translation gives CASSDNRQDTQYF.